This T cell receptor beta chain was identified in a study of T cells in Graves' hyperthyroidism and ophthalmopathy. There are a few counts of this clonotype. As yet, its antigen is unknown. Study results and limitations: Ophthalmopathy onset followed model prediction by a median around 6.6 months. Using 13 V-J features, a model discriminated ophthalmopathy from stable hyperthyroidism.

V was pared by 1 base and J by 6 bases, with 8 bases of the junction left unmatched. The germline V gene has CDR1 SGHTA and CDR2 FQGNSA. This CDR3 is 16 amino acids long. Patients aged 18 to 65 with hyperthyroidism were newly diagnosed, with duration under 2 months. Investigators excluded patients with uncontrolled infection, other autoimmune disease, pregnancy or lactation. What was amplified from RNA transcripts were TCR beta CDR3 regions. The TCR CDR3 was amplified in a first-round RT-PCR using the HTBI primer set. TCRdb reprocessed the multiplex PCR reads via MiXCR and lists one record per CDR3 protein. The repertoire has under 650,000 distinct CDR3 sequences, 15% to 20% of them found once; the top ten carry approximately 3.8%.

This TCR came from a woman between 25 and 40 years old with Graves' hyperthyroidism. What was sequenced was blood. The V call is TRBV7-2, the J call TRBJ2-2; TRBD1 agrees at 7 bases. This CDR3 is CASSLDTGVFSGELFF. CDR3 DNA sequence: TGTGCCAGCAGCTTAGATACAGGGGTGTTCTCCGGGGAGCTGTTTTTT.